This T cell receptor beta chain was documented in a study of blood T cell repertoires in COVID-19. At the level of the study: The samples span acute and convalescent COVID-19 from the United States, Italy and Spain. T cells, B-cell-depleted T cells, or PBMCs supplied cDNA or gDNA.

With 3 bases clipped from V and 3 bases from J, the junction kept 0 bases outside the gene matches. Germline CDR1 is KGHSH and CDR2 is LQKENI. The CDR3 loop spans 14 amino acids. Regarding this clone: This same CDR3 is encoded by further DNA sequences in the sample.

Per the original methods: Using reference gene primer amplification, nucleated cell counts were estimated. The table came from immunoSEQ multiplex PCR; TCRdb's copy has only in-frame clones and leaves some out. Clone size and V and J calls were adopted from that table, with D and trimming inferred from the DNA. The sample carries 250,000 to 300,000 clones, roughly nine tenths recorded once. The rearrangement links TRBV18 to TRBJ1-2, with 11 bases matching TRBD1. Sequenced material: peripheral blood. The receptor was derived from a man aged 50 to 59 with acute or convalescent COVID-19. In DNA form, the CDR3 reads TGTGCCAGCTCACCGGGACAGGGGGACTATGGCTACACCTTC. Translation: CASSPGQGDYGYTF.